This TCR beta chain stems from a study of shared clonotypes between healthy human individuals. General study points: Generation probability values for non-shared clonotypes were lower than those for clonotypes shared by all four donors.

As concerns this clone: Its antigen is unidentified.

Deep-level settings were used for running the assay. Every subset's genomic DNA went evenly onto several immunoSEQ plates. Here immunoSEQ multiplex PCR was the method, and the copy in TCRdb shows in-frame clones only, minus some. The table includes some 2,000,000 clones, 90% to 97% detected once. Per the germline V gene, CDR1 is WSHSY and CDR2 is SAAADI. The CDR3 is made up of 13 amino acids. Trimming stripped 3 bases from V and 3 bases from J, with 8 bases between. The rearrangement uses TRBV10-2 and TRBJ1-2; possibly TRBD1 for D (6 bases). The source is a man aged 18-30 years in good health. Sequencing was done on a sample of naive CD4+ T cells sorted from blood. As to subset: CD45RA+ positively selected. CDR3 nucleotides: TGCGCCAGCAGTGACGAGGGGGACTATGGCTACACCTTC. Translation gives CASSDEGDYGYTF.